Listed here are 5 T cell receptor beta chains from one sample, sequenced in a study of blood T cell repertoires in COVID-19. The repertoire was sequenced with immunoSEQ multiplex PCR; TCRdb's copy has only in-frame clones and lacks some. The sample gives about 150,000 clones, 84% of which show up once; more than 7.5% is in the top ten. What was sequenced was peripheral blood. The source of these receptors is a woman aged 45-65 years with acute or convalescent COVID-19.

This chain joins TRBV24-1 and TRBJ1-5, with a tentative D call TRBD1 (6 bases). The CDR3 consists of 14 residues. V was cut by 0 bases and J by 7 bases, with 9 bases left in between. The germline gives CDR1 KGHDR, CDR2 SFDVKD. CDR3 bases: TGTGCCACCAGTGATTTGACAGGGAACCAGCCCCAGCATTTT. It encodes CATSDLTGNQPQHF.

This clone was recorded once. The chain has TRBV14 and TRBJ1-4; D remains ambiguous. Germline CDR1 is SGHDN and CDR2 is FVKESK. The germline V and J ends were trimmed by 1 base and 7 bases, with 16 bases remaining between them. The CDR3 covers 16 residues. CDR3 DNA sequence: TGTGCCAGCAGCCAAGCCCAGCCGAGGAATCGTGAAAAACTGTTTTTT. Protein product: CASSQAQPRNREKLFF.

The rearrangement joins TRBV4-3 to TRBJ2-5; 10 positions match TRBD2. Germline values: CDR1 LGHNA, CDR2 YSLEER. J lost 4 bases, V lost 3 bases, and 8 bases had no gene match. The CDR3 extends over 16 amino acids. The CDR3 region has the DNA TGCGCCAGCAGCCAGGAAGCGGGAGGGCCTTTAGAGACCCAGTACTTC. Translation: CASSQEAGGPLETQYF.

V usage is TRBV7-2 and J usage is TRBJ1-6; D possibly corresponds to TRBD1 (6 bases). V was shortened by 5 bases and J by 3 bases, with 20 bases between the two germline ends. Germline V CDR1 and CDR2: SGHTA, FQGNSA. This CDR3 has 18 amino acids. DNA of the CDR3: TGTGCCAGCAGCCTCATCGGCTATAGGGGGGGCTATAATTCACCCCTCCACTTT. Amino acids: CASSLIGYRGGYNSPLHF.

The chain employs TRBV15 and TRBJ2-1, with a tentative D call TRBD2 (5 bases). V was clipped by 0 bases and J by 7 bases, with 10 bases between them. This CDR3 has 14 amino acids. Per germline, CDR1 LNHNV and CDR2 YYDKDF (reference sequence). The CDR3 DNA is TGTGCCACCAGCAGAGAACTTCCGGGGAATGAGCAGTTCTTC. This sequence encodes CATSRELPGNEQFF. Using reference TRBV15 and TRBJ2-1 for the parts outside the CDR3, the full variable domain is DAMVIQNPRYQVTQFGKPVTLSCSQTLNHNVMYWYQQKSSQAPKLLFHYYDKDFNNEADTPDNFQSRRPNTSFCFLDIRSPGLGDTAMYLCATSRELPGNEQFFGPGTRLTVL.